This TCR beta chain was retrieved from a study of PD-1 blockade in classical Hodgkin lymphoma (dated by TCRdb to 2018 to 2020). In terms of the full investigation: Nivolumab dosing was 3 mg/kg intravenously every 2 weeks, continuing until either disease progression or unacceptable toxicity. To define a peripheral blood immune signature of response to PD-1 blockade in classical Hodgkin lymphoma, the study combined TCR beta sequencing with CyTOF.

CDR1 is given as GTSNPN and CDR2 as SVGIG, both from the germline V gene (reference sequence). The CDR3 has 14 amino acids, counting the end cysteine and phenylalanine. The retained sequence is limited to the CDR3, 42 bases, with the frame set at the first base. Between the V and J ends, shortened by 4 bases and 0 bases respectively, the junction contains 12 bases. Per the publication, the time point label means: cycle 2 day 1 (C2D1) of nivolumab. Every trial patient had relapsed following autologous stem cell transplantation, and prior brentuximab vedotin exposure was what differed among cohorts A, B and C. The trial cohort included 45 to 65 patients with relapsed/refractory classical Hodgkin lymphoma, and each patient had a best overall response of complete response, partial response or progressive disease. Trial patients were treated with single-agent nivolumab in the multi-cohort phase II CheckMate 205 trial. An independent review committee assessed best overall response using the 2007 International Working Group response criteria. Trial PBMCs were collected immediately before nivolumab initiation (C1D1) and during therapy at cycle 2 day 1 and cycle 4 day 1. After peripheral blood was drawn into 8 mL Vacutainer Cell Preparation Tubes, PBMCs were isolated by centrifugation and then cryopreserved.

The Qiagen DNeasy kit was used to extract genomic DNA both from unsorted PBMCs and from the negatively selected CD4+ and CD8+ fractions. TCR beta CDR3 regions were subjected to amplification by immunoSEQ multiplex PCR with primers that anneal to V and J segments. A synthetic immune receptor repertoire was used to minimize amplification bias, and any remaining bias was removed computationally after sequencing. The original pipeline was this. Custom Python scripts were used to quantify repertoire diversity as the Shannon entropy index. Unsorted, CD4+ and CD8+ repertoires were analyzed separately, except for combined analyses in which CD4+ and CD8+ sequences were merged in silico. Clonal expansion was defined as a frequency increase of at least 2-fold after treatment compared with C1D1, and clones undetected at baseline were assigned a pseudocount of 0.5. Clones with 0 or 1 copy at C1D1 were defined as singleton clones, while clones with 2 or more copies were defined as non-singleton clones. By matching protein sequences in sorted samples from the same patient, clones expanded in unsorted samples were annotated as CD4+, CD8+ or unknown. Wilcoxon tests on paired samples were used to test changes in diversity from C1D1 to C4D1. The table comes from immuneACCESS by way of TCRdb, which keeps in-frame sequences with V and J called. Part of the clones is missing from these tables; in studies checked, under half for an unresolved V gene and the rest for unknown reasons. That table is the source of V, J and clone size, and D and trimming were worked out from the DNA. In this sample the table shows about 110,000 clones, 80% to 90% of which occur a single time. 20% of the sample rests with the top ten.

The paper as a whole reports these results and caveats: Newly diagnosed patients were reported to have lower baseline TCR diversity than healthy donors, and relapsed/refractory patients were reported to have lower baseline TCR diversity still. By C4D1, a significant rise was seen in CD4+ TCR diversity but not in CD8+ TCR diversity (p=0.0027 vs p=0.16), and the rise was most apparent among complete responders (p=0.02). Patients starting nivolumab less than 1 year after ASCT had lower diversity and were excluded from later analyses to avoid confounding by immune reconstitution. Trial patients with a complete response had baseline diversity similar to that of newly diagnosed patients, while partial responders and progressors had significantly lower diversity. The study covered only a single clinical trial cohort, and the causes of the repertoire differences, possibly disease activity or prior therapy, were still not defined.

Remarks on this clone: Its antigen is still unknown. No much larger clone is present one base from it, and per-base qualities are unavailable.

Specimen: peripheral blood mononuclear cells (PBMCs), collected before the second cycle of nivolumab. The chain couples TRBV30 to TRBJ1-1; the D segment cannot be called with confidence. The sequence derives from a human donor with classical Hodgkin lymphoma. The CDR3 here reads CAWTDLTVNTEAFF. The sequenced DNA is TGTGCCTGGACCGACTTGACTGTGAACACTGAAGCTTTCTTT.